Detailed here is one T cell receptor (beta chain). Its antigen is still unknown. These data are taken from a study of CXCR3-negative and CXCR3-positive naive CD8 T cells. Study-wide points: TRB CDR3s were more hydrophobic in CXCR3-positive than in CXCR3-negative naive cells.

Germline V CDR1 and CDR2: MDHEN, SYDVKM. The CDR3 is 16 amino acids. The study made its TRB cDNA libraries by 5' RACE, adding UMI labels. No DNA is given; TCRdb re-called the 5' RACE reads and lists each CDR3 protein once. The sample spans some 120,000 distinct CDR3 sequences; the ten largest clones claim about 0.61%. The chain links TRBV28 to TRBJ2-6; TCRdb designates TRBD1, a call that cannot be tested without DNA. Source material: naive CXCR3+ CD8+ T cells from blood. Subset noted: CD45RO-CCR7+CD27+CD95- naive CD8+ T cells expressing CXCR3 (TNR3+). The receptor was isolated from a human donor in good health. Some clones in this sample may be carry-over from other donors' samples. CDR3 loop: CASGPQGASGANVLTF.